This T cell receptor (beta chain) was identified during a study of T cell responses to AZD1222 COVID-19 vaccine (TCRdb year 2021). Study-wide context: AZD1222 recipients whose second dose came at about 4 weeks and those whose second dose came at about 12 weeks were combined into one group, since spike-specific TCR depth and breadth did not differ between the two schedules. TCR sequencing covered 233 trial participants: 207 given two doses of AZD1222 and about 26 given two doses of MenACWY control vaccine. Trial participants were enrolled by age into 18-55, 56-69 and 70-plus year subgroups, with about 150, 27 and 61 TCR-sequenced participants respectively. The full study reports these points: In the small 56-69-year group, the increase in depth fell short of significance, most likely because of low power. Reportedly, almost half of the unique spike-specific TCRs recognized epitopes lying outside the regions that are mutated in the B.1.351 and B.1.1.7 variants. Conclusions about previously exposed vaccinees are limited, since just a handful of AZD1222 recipients were seropositive for SARS-CoV-2 at baseline. Participants were mostly white British, with more females than males. The authors suggested clonal diversity may have been underestimated. The whole spike protein was spanned by vaccine-associated CD4 TCRs, and dominant responses were seen in regions 160-218 and 743-854. Because no day 14 peak-response samples were available, repertoires were characterized only after the peak T cell response. A significant rise in spike-specific TCR breadth and depth was observed after two AZD1222 doses relative to day 0 and relative to MenACWY recipients.

The CDR3 regions of human TCRbeta chains were subjected to immunosequencing. Concerning the study's data processing: Repertoire TCRs were matched against a reference library of SARS-CoV-2-specific TCRs generated with the MIRA antigen-specificity platform. Breadth was defined as the fraction of unique TCRs that were SARS-CoV-2-associated, and depth was defined as the fraction of total T cells that were SARS-CoV-2-associated. Using the MIRA data, every spike-specific TCR was mapped to the spike region that the TCR reacted to and assigned to either a CD4 or a CD8 class. Log10-transformed breadth and depth values were compared by one-way ANOVA with Sidak's multiple comparisons tests. TCRdb obtained this table from immuneACCESS and retained in-frame rearrangements with V and J assigned. These tables miss some clones; where compared with another copy, unresolved V genes account for less than half of the shortfall, and the remainder is unexplained. V and J calls plus clone size are reproduced from that table; the DNA served to infer D and trimming. The sample table records around 180,000 clones; 87% of these occur just once. The ten biggest clones cover around 3% of the sample.

As regards this clone: The clone's antigen remains unknown. The input lacks base qualities; no much larger clone sits a single base away.

The time point label, as the study defines it: baseline before first vaccination. Vaccinee samples were obtained from the UK trials COV001 and COV002, which included a single-blind randomized controlled phase 2/3 trial of AZD1222 (ChAdOx1 nCoV-19) in healthy adults. Trial participant PBMC samples were collected at day 0 and day 28 after the second dose for TCRbeta chain sequencing. The CDR3 has 17 amino acids, counting the end cysteine and phenylalanine. CDR3 DNA is the only sequence kept; it has 51 bases, read in frame from the first base. Via the germline V gene (reference sequence), CDR1 is SGHKS and CDR2 YYEKEE. From V the trimming removes 3 bases and from J it removes 0 bases, while the gene matches leave 7 bases of the junction unaccounted for.

Recombination joined TRBV5-5 with TRBJ2-1; the central 9 bases match TRBD2. This clonotype was obtained from an adult in good health. Sequencing used peripheral blood, obtained on day 0 of AZD1222 vaccination. The CDR3 is CASSWTGSGSSYNEQFF. The DNA sequence reads TGTGCCAGCAGCTGGACGGGTAGCGGGAGCTCCTACAATGAGCAGTTCTTC. Where the CDR3 stops, the reference TRBV5-5 and TRBJ2-1 genes take over; the full variable domain is DAGVTQSPTHLIKTRGQQVTLRCSPISGHKSVSWYQQVLGQGPQFIFQYYEKEERGRGNFPDRFSARQFPNYSSELNVNALLLGDSALYLCASSWTGSGSSYNEQFFGPGTRLTVL.